The rows below give T cell receptor beta chains drawn from one sample of a study of blood T cell repertoires in COVID-19. Produced via immunoSEQ multiplex PCR; TCRdb's table is partial and in-frame only. The data contain about 270,000 clones, 88% of them singletons. The sample consisted of PBMCs or T cells enriched from blood (not recorded which). The receptors were gathered from a woman aged 25 to 39 who had recovered from COVID-19. Both conserved end residues are part of each CDR3. Each record gives: clone size, V gene, CDR3 length, J gene, D gene, CDR3 DNA, CDR3 protein. The D gene is left open where the match is weak. Size is stated for part of the rows, as once, few or many counts, or as a class when the clone is expanded.

once	TRBV7-9	15	TRBJ1-1	.	TGTGCCAGCAGTCGGCCGACAGGAGGTAAGGGCGAAGCTTTCTTT	CASSRPTGGKGEAFF
.	TRBV11-2	14	TRBJ2-5	.	TGTGCCAGCAGCTTAGTAACTAACCAAGAGACCCAGTACTTC	CASSLVTNQETQYF
.	TRBV5-1	12	TRBJ1-2	.	TGCGCCAGCAGCTTGGAGGGAGGTCGCTACACCTTC	CASSLEGGRYTF
.	TRBV9	13	TRBJ1-2	TRBD1	TGTGCCAGCAGTGGACAGGGTGACTATGGCTACACCTTC	CASSGQGDYGYTF
few	TRBV5-4	12	TRBJ2-7	.	TGTGCCAGCAGCTTGGAGGAGGGTGAGCAGTACTTC	CASSLEEGEQYF
once	TRBV28	18	TRBJ2-1	TRBD1	TGTGCCAGCAAAGCCGGGACAGGGTTTTCCGTATCAAACAATGAGCAGTTCTTC	CASKAGTGFSVSNNEQFF
.	TRBV9	15	TRBJ2-1	TRBD2	TGTGCCAGCAGTGCTAGCGGAACCTCCTACAATGAGCAGTTCTTC	CASSASGTSYNEQFF
.	TRBV11-2	12	TRBJ2-7	TRBD2	TGTGCCAGCAGCTTGACTAGCGGCGAGCAGTACTTC	CASSLTSGEQYF
few	TRBV7-9	14	TRBJ1-2	.	TGTGCCAGCAGCTTAGCCCCCCGAGGCTATGGCTACACCTTC	CASSLAPRGYGYTF
.	TRBV28	12	TRBJ1-2	.	TGTGCCGCGTGGTCGCCGAACTATGGCTACACCTTC	CAAWSPNYGYTF
few	TRBV5-5	15	TRBJ1-5	.	TGTGCCAGCAGCTTGTTAGGGGTACTGGATCAGCCCCAGCATTTT	CASSLLGVLDQPQHF
.	TRBV5-8	16	TRBJ2-6	.	TGTGCCAGCAGCGGATACAGGGAAAGAGGGGCCAACGTCCTGACTTTC	CASSGYRERGANVLTF
.	TRBV6-2/TRBV6-3	18	TRBJ1-2	TRBD1	TGTGCCAGCAGCCACGAGTCATGGGACAGGGCGGTCTTGTATGGCTACACCTTC	CASSHESWDRAVLYGYTF
.	TRBV2	14	TRBJ1-2	TRBD1	TGTGCCAGCAGAGGACAGGGTGGAGGGTATGGCTACACCTTC	CASRGQGGGYGYTF
.	TRBV5-1	13	TRBJ1-1	.	TGCGCCAGCAGTGGGGGGGCGGGTACTGAAGCTTTCTTT	CASSGGAGTEAFF
.	TRBV7-2	12	TRBJ1-1	TRBD1	TGTGCCAGCAACCCAGGGGGGAGTGAAGCTTTCTTT	CASNPGGSEAFF
.	TRBV19	14	TRBJ1-3	TRBD1	TGTGCCAGTATCCCGGGACAGGGGAAAAACACCATATATTTT	CASIPGQGKNTIYF
.	TRBV19	13	TRBJ1-5	.	TGTGCCAGTAGTATTAGCTGGCATCAGCCCCAGCATTTT	CASSISWHQPQHF
.	TRBV5-8	12	TRBJ1-5	.	TGTGCCAGCAGCTTCCCTTATCAGCCCCAGCATTTT	CASSFPYQPQHF
.	TRBV6-1	18	TRBJ1-2	.	TGTGCCAGCAGTGAAGCGGGGTGGACCGCAGGGGCTAACTATGGCTACACCTTC	CASSEAGWTAGANYGYTF
.	TRBV30	13	TRBJ1-2	TRBD1	TGTGCCTGGAGTGTTCAGGGGGCGCATGGCTACACCTTC	CAWSVQGAHGYTF
.	TRBV28	16	TRBJ1-1	.	TGTGCCAGCAGTTTAAGAAGGACAGCCTGGGGCACTGAAGCTTTCTTT	CASSLRRTAWGTEAFF
.	TRBV6-2/TRBV6-3	16	TRBJ2-7	.	TGTGCCAGCAGTAGGAGTCAATTACTAGATTCCTACGAGCAGTACTTC	CASSRSQLLDSYEQYF
.	TRBV4-1	17	TRBJ1-1	.	TGCGCCAGCAGCCATAATTTCCACTTCACCTCTCATTGGGAAGCTTTCTTT	CASSHNFHFTSHWEAFF
.	TRBV10-3	14	TRBJ1-2	.	TGTGCCATCAGTGAGTCTGCGGCAGACTATGGCTACACCTTC	CAISESAADYGYTF
.	TRBV10-2	14	TRBJ1-5	.	TGCGCCAGCAGTGATTGGCGACAGGACAAGACCCAGCATTTT	CASSDWRQDKTQHF
.	TRBV4-1	16	TRBJ1-5	TRBD1	TGCGCCAGCAGCCAAGGGGGACAGACTAGCAATCAGCCCCAGCATTTT	CASSQGGQTSNQPQHF
.	TRBV5-1	17	TRBJ2-5	TRBD2	TGCGCCAGCAGCTTGGGCCTAGCGGGGGGGCCTAGGGAGACCCAGTACTTC	CASSLGLAGGPRETQYF
.	TRBV30	14	TRBJ2-4	.	TGTGCCGCCCCAGGAAGGGCCGGGGGAAACATTCAGTACTTC	CAAPGRAGGNIQYF
.	TRBV4-3	16	TRBJ2-7	TRBD2	TGCGCCAGCAGCCAACAGGCTAGCGGGGAAACCTACGAGCAGTACTTC	CASSQQASGETYEQYF
once	TRBV5-1	14	TRBJ2-1	.	TGCGCCAGCAGCTTGGTAGTATCAGGCAATGAGCAGTTCTTC	CASSLVVSGNEQFF
.	TRBV10-3	14	TRBJ1-5	.	TGTGCCATCAGTGAGTCTTCAGGAACGCAGCCCCAGCATTTT	CAISESSGTQPQHF
.	TRBV11-2	16	TRBJ1-3	.	TGTGCCAGCAGCTTATCGCCAGGTCCTATCGGAAACACCATATATTTT	CASSLSPGPIGNTIYF
.	TRBV7-3	14	TRBJ2-1	TRBD2	TGTGCCAGCAGCTTAACAATGGGGCGGGGGTTGCAGTTCTTC	CASSLTMGRGLQFF
.	TRBV5-1	14	TRBJ1-6	TRBD1	TGCGCCAGCAGCGGGGACAGGTCTAATTCACCCCTCCACTTT	CASSGDRSNSPLHF
once	TRBV14	12	TRBJ1-1	.	TGTGCCAGCAGCCACTGGAACACTGAAGCTTTCTTT	CASSHWNTEAFF
.	TRBV25-1	16	TRBJ1-1	.	TGTGCCAGCAGTCCCCGGGGGGTCGGCACTAACACTGAAGCTTTCTTT	CASSPRGVGTNTEAFF
.	TRBV14	16	TRBJ1-2	.	TGTGCCAGCAGCCAAGTTGAGTCCGGGAAGATTCACGGCTACACCTTC	CASSQVESGKIHGYTF
once	TRBV7-6	19	TRBJ1-1	TRBD1	TGTGCCAGCAGCTTACGTCCGGGGGACAGACAGAATATGAACACTGAAGCTTTCTTT	CASSLRPGDRQNMNTEAFF
.	TRBV4-1	15	TRBJ2-2	.	TGCGCCAGCAGCAAGGTGGCTAGCGACACCGGGGAGCTGTTTTTT	CASSKVASDTGELFF
.	TRBV30	15	TRBJ2-3	.	TGTGCCTGGAGTCCGGCCGGGACATTGTTAGATACGCAGTATTTT	CAWSPAGTLLDTQYF
.	TRBV27	15	TRBJ1-2	TRBD1	TGTGCCAGCAGTTCCCCCAGGGGGAAGAACTATGGCTACACCTTC	CASSSPRGKNYGYTF
once	TRBV19	13	TRBJ1-2	.	TGTGCCAGTAGTGGGCAGGGATCGTATGGCTACACCTTC	CASSGQGSYGYTF